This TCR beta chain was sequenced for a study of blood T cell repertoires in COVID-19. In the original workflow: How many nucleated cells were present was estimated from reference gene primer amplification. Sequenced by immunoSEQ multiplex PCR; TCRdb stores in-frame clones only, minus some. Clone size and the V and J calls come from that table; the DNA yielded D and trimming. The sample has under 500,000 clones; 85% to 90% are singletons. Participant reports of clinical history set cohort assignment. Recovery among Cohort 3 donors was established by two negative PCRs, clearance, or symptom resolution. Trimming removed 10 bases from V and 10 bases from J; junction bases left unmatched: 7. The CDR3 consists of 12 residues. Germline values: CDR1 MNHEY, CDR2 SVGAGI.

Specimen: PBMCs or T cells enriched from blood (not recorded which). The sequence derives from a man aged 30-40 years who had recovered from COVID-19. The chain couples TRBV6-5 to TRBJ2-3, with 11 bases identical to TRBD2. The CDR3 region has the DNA TGTGCCACGACCGGGACTAGCGGTCCGCAGTATTTT. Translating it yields CATTGTSGPQYF.